The clone carrying this T cell receptor beta chain turned up a few times. The antigen is not known. Distinct nucleotide sequences in the sample also encode this CDR3. The data were taken from a study of shared clonotypes between healthy human individuals. Study results and caveats: Clonotype sharing across donors was expected to vary with sequencing depth.

CDR1 and CDR2 from the germline V gene are SGHRS and YFSETQ. The CDR3 contains 15 residues. V was clipped by 0 bases and J by 0 bases, with 7 bases between them. Assay: immunoSEQ multiplex PCR; the TCRdb copy retains only in-frame clones and omits some. The sample records 1.6 million or so clones, around 95% being singletons. From CD4+ cells came CD45RA+ naive and CD45RA-negative memory subsets. This sequence was found in a man aged 30-40 years in good health. Sample: naive CD4+ T cells sorted from blood. Regarding subset: CD45RA+ positively selected. The rearrangement joins TRBV5-1 to TRBJ2-1; D remains unclear. For the CDR3, the DNA is TGCGCCAGCAGCTTGGGGGGTAGCTCCTACAATGAGCAGTTCTTC. Its translation: CASSLGGSSYNEQFF.